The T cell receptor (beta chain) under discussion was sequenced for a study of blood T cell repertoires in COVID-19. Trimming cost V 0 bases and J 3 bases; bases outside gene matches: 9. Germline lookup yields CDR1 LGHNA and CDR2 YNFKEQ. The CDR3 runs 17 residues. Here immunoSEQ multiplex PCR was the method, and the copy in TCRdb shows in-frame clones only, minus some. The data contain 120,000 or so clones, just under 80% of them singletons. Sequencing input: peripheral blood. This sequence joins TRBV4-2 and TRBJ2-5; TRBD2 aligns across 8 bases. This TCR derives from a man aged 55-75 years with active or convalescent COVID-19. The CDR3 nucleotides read TGTGCCAGCAGCCAAGAGACGGGAGGGGGAAAAAAAGAGACCCAGTACTTC. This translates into CASSQETGGGKKETQYF.